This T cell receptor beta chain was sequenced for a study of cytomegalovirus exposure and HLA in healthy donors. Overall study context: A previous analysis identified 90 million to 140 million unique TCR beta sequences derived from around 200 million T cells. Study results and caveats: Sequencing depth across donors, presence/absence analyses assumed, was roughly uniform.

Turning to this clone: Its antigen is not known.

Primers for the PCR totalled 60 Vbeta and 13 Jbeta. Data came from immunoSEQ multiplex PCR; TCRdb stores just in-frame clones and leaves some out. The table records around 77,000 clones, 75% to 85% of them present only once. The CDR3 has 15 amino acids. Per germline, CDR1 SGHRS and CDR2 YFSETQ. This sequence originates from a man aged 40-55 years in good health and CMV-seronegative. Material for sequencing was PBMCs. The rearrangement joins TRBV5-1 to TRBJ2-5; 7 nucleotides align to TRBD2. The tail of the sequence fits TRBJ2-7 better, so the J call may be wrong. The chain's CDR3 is CASSLIQAGAYEQYF. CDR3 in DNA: TGCGCCAGCAGCTTGATCCAGGCGGGGGCCTACGAGCAGTACTTC.